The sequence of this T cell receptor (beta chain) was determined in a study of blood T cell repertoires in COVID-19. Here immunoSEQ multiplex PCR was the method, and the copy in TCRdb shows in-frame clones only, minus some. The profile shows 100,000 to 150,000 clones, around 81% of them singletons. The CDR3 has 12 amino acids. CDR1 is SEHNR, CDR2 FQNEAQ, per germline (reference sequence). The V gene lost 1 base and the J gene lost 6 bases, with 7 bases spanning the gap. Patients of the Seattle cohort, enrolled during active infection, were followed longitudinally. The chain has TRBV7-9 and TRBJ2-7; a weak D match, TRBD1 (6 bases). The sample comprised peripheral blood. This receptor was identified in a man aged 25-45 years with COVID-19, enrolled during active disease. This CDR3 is CASSLGTAEQYF. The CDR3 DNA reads TGTGCCAGCAGCTTAGGGACAGCCGAGCAGTACTTC.